The clone carrying this T cell receptor (beta chain) was seen many times. Its antigen is as yet unknown. The sample is drawn from a study of T cell repertoires in cytomegalovirus infection. The CDR3 runs to 15 residues. The V segment lost 5 bases and the J segment 7 bases; nucleotides outside the gene matches: 11. Germline V gene sequence: CDR1 SGHTA, CDR2 FQGNSA. The study's findings and limits: Identification of carriers of CMV plus the relevant HLA was achieved through cumulative public TCR beta family frequency.

MiXCR, applied by TCRdb to the reads, yields one record per CDR3 protein. The sample holds over 100,000 distinct CDR3 sequences, over 9.5% seen once. Sequencing was done on a sample of PBMCs, sequenced either directly or after in vitro stimulation (not recorded which). The chain is built from TRBV7-2 and TRBJ2-1; 7 bases are shared with TRBD2. This receptor was obtained from a human donor in good health (CMV status not recorded). Some clones in this sample may be carry-over from other donors' samples. The CDR3 is CASSRGEGRLNEQFF. DNA for the CDR3: TGTGCCAGCAGCCGGGGGGAGGGCCGATTAAATGAGCAGTTCTTC.